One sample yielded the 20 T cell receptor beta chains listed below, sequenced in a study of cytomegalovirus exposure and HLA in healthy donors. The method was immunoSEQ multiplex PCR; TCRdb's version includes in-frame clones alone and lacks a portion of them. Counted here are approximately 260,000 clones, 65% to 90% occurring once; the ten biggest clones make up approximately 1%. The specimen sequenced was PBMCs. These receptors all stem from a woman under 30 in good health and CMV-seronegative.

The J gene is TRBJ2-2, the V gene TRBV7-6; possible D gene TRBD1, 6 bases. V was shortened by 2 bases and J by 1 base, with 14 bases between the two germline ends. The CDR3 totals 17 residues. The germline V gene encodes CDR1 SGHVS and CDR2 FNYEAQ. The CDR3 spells CASSLTPVQGNTGELFF. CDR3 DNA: TGTGCCAGCAGCTTAACCCCGGTACAGGGGAACACCGGGGAGCTGTTTTTT.

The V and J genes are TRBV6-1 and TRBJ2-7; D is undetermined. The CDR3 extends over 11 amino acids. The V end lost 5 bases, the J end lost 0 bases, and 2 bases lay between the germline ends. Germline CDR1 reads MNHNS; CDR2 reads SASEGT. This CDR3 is CASSHSYEQYF. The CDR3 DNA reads TGTGCCAGCAGTCACTCCTACGAGCAGTACTTC.

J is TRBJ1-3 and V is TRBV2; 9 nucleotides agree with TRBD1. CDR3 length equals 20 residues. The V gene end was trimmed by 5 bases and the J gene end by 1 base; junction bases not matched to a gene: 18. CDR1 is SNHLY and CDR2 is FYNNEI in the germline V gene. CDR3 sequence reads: CASSSLPWDRVSSSGNTIYF. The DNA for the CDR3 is TGTGCCAGCAGTTCACTTCCTTGGGACAGGGTCTCCTCTTCTGGAAACACCATATATTTT.

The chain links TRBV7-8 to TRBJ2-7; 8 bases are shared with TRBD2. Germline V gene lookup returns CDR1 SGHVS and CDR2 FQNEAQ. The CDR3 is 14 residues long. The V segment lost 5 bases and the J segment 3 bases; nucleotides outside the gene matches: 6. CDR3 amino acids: CASSLTAGDYEQYF. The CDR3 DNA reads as TGTGCCAGCAGCCTAACAGCGGGAGACTACGAGCAGTACTTC.

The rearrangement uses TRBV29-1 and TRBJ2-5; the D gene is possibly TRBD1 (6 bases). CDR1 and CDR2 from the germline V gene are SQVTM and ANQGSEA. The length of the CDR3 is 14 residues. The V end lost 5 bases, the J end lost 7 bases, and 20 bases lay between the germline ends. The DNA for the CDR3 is TGCAGCGTTTATGTACAGGGCACCCGGGGGACCCAGTACTTC. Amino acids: CSVYVQGTRGTQYF.

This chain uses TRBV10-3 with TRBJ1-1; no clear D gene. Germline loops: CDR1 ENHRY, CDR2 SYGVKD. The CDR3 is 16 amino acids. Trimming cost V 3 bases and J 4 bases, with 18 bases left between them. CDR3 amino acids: CAISEVRMGSSTEAFF. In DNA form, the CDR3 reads TGTGCCATCAGTGAAGTGCGGATGGGTTCGAGCACTGAAGCTTTCTTT.

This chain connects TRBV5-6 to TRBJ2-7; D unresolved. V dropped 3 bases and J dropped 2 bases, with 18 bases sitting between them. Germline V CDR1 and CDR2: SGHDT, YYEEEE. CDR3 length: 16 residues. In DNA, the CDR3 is TGTGCCAGCAGCTCTGATACAGCAGAGAATCCCTACGAGCAGTACTTC. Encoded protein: CASSSDTAENPYEQYF.

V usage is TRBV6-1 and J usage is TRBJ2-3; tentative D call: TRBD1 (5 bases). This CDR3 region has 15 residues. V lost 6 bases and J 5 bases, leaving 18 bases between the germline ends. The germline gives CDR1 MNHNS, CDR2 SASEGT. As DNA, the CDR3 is TGTGCCAGCAGGGTCGGACATACACTGAGAGATACGCAGTATTTT. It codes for CASRVGHTLRDTQYF.

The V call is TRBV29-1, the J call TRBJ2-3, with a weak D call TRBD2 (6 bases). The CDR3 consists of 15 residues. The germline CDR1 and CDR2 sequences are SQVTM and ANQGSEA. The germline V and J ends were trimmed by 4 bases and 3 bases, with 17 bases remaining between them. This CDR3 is CSVGLVGGSTDTQYF. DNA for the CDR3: TGCAGCGTTGGCTTGGTGGGAGGAAGTACAGATACGCAGTATTTT.

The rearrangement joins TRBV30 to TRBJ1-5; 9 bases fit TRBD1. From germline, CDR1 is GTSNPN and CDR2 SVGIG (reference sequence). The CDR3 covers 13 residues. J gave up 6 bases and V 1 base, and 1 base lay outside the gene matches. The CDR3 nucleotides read TGTGCCTGGAGTGACAGGGGGCTTCAGCCCCAGCATTTT. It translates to CAWSDRGLQPQHF.

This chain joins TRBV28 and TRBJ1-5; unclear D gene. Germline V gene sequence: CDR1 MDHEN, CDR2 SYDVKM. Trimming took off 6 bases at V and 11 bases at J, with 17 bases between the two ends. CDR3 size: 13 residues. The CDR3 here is CASRVTGAGAQHF. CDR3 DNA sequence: TGTGCCAGCAGGGTGACCGGAGCCGGGGCCCAGCATTTT. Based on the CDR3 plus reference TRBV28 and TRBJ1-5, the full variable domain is DVKVTQSSRYLVKRTGEKVFLECVQDMDHENMFWYRQDPGLGLRLIYFSYDVKMKEKGDIPEGYSVSREKKERFSLILESASTNQTSMYLCASRVTGAGAQHFGDGTRLSIL.

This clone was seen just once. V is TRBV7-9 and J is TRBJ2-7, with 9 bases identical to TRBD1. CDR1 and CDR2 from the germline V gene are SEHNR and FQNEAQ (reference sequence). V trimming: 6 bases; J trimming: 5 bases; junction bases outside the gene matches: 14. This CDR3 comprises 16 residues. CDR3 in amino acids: CASSFSPGQGSDEQYF. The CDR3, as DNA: TGTGCCAGCAGTTTCTCTCCGGGACAGGGATCTGACGAGCAGTACTTC.

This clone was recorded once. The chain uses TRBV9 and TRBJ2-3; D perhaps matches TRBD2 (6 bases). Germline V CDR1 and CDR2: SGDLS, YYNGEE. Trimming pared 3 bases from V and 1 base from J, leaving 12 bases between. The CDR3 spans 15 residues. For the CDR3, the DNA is TGTGCCAGCAGCGCCCAGGGAGGCGGCACAGATACGCAGTATTTT. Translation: CASSAQGGGTDTQYF.

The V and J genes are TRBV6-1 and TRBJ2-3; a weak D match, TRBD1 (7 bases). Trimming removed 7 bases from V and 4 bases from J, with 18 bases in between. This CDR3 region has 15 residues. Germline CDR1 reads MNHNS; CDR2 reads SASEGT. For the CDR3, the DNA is TGTGCCAGCAACATGTTGCAGGGGGGCTCAGATACGCAGTATTTT. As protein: CASNMLQGGSDTQYF.

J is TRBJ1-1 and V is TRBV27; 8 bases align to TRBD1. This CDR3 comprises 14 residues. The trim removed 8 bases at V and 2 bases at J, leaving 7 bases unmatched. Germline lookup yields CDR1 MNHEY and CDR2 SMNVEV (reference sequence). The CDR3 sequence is CASRTGTGNTEAFF. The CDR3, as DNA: TGTGCCAGCCGAACCGGGACAGGAAACACTGAAGCTTTCTTT.

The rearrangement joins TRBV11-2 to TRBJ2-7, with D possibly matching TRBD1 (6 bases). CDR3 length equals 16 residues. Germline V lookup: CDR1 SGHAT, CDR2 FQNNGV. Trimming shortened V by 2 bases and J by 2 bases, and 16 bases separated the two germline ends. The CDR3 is CASSLPSAGATYEQYF. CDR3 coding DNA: TGTGCCAGCAGCTTACCCTCGGCAGGGGCAACCTACGAGCAGTACTTC.

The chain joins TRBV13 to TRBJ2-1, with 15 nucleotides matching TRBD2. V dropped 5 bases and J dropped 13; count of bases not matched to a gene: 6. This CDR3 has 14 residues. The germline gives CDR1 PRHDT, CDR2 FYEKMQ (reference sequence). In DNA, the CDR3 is TGTGCCAGCAGCGACTGGACTAGCGGGAGGGATCAGTTCTTC. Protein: CASSDWTSGRDQFF.

CDR3 residues: CASRAGTSVRTQYF. As DNA, the CDR3 is TGTGCCAGCAGAGCCGGGACTAGCGTCCGTACGCAGTATTTT. The rearrangement joins TRBV6-5 to TRBJ2-3, with 10 nucleotides matching TRBD2. CDR3 length: 14 residues. The trim removed 6 bases at V and 8 bases at J, leaving 8 bases unmatched. Germline CDR1 is MNHEY and CDR2 is SVGAGI.

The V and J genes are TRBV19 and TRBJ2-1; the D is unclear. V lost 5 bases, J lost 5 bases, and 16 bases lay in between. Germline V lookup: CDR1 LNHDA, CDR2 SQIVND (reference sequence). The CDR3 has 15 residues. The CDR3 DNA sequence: TGTGCCAGTAGTCTTCTAGGTACTACCGACAATGAGCAGTTCTTC. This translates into CASSLLGTTDNEQFF.

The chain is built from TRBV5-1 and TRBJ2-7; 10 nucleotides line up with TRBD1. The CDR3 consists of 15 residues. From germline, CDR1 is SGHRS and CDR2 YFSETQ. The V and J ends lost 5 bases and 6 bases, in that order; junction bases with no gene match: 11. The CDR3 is CASRYHGQGVSEQYF. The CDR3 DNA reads TGCGCCAGCAGGTACCACGGACAGGGGGTTAGCGAGCAGTACTTC.